Listed below are T cell receptor beta chains from one sample, sequenced in a study of T cell repertoires in cytomegalovirus infection. TCRdb re-called the reads through MiXCR, storing one row per CDR3 protein. In the table there are around 430,000 distinct CDR3 sequences, about 39% of which are singletons. These receptors are not linked to any known antigen. The sequences come from cultured PBMCs, collected from culture after CMV antigen stimulation. These receptors came from a human donor in good health (CMV status not recorded). Some clones in this sample may be carry-over from other donors' samples. Each CDR3 is given with its conserved first and last residue. A D gene is named only where the DNA matches it firmly. Size tells how often a clone was seen (once, few, many) or the class of an expanded clone, and some rows leave it out.

J gene: TRBJ2-1
D gene: TRBD2
clone size: .
V gene: TRBV12-3/TRBV12-4
CDR3 protein: CASGPSGSSYNEQFF
CDR3 DNA: TGTGCCAGCGGGCCTAGCGGGAGCTCCTACAATGAGCAGTTCTTC

J gene: TRBJ1-2
D gene: .
clone size: .
V gene: TRBV7-2
CDR3 protein: CASSFPRGVGGYTF
CDR3 DNA: TGTGCCAGCAGCTTCCCCAGGGGTGTTGGCGGCTACACCTTC

J gene: TRBJ1-2
D gene: TRBD1
clone size: few
V gene: TRBV7-2
CDR3 protein: CASSTDRVNFYGYTF
CDR3 DNA: TGTGCCAGCAGCACCGACAGGGTGAATTTCTATGGCTACACCTTC

J gene: TRBJ2-3
D gene: TRBD1
clone size: .
V gene: TRBV7-9
CDR3 protein: CASSLGMTGKDTQYF
CDR3 DNA: TGTGCCAGCAGCTTAGGGATGACAGGGAAAGATACGCAGTATTTT

J gene: TRBJ2-7
D gene: TRBD2
clone size: .
V gene: TRBV7-2
CDR3 protein: CASSSTSGTEQYF
CDR3 DNA: TGTGCCAGCAGCTCCACTAGCGGGACCGAGCAGTACTTC

J gene: TRBJ2-7
D gene: TRBD1
clone size: .
V gene: TRBV11-2
CDR3 protein: CASSAGTGQYYEQYF
CDR3 DNA: TGTGCCAGCAGCGCCGGGACAGGCCAATACTACGAGCAGTACTTC

J gene: TRBJ2-1
D gene: TRBD2
clone size: few
V gene: TRBV7-6
CDR3 protein: CASSLGIAGDRAHEQFF
CDR3 DNA: TGTGCCAGCAGCTTAGGGATAGCGGGGGATCGGGCCCATGAGCAGTTCTTC

J gene: TRBJ2-7
D gene: TRBD2
clone size: many
V gene: TRBV7-2
CDR3 protein: CASSLDPGLGVVEQYF
CDR3 DNA: TGTGCCAGCAGCTTAGACCCGGGACTAGGAGTCGTCGAGCAGTACTTC

J gene: TRBJ1-1
D gene: .
clone size: many
V gene: TRBV7-2
CDR3 protein: CASSLGAGGSTEAFF
CDR3 DNA: TGTGCCAGCAGCTTAGGGGCCGGGGGTTCAACTGAAGCTTTCTTT

J gene: TRBJ1-1
D gene: .
clone size: .
V gene: TRBV6-1
CDR3 protein: CASSEHKGGIPEAFF
CDR3 DNA: TGTGCCAGCAGTGAACACAAGGGGGGTATTCCTGAAGCTTTCTTT

J gene: TRBJ2-5
D gene: TRBD2
clone size: .
V gene: TRBV7-9
CDR3 protein: CASSREAGETQYF
CDR3 DNA: TGTGCCAGCAGTCGGGAGGCCGGGGAGACCCAGTACTTC

J gene: TRBJ2-5
D gene: .
clone size: once
V gene: TRBV18
CDR3 protein: CASSPSPSQETQYF
CDR3 DNA: TGTGCCAGCTCACCCTCGCCCTCGCAAGAGACCCAGTACTTC

J gene: TRBJ2-2
D gene: .
clone size: .
V gene: TRBV7-2
CDR3 protein: CASSLMGYNGELFF
CDR3 DNA: TGTGCCAGCAGCTTAATGGGTTATAACGGGGAGCTGTTTTTT

J gene: TRBJ2-7
D gene: .
clone size: few
V gene: TRBV7-2
CDR3 protein: CASSLTGFEQYF
CDR3 DNA: TGTGCCAGCAGCTTAACAGGGTTCGAGCAGTACTTC

J gene: TRBJ2-1
D gene: .
clone size: .
V gene: TRBV9
CDR3 protein: CASSVFGWDEQFF
CDR3 DNA: TGTGCCAGCAGCGTGTTCGGCTGGGATGAGCAGTTCTTC

J gene: TRBJ1-2
D gene: .
clone size: few
V gene: TRBV7-2
CDR3 protein: CASSPDPGPGYGYTF
CDR3 DNA: TGTGCCAGCAGCCCAGACCCGGGCCCAGGCTATGGCTACACCTTC